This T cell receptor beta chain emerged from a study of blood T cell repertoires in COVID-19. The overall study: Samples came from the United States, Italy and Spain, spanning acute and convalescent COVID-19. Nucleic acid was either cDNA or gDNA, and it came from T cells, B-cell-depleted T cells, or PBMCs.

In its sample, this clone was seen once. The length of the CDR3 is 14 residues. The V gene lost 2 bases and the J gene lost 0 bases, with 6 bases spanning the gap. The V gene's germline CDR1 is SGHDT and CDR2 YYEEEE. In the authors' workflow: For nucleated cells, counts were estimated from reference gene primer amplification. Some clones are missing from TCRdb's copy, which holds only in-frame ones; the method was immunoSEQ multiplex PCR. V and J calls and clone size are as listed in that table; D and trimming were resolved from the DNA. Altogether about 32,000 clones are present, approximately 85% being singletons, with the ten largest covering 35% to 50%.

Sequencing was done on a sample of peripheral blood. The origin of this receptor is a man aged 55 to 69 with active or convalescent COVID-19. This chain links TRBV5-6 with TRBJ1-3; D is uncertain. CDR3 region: CASSFVRSGNTIYF. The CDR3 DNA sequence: TGTGCCAGCAGCTTTGTCCGCTCTGGAAACACCATATATTTT. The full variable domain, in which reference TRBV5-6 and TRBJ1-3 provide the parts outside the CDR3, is DAGVTQSPTHLIKTRGQQVTLRCSPKSGHDTVSWYQQALGQGPQFIFQYYEEEERQRGNFPDRFSGHQFPNYSSELNVNALLLGDSALYLCASSFVRSGNTIYFGEGSWLTVV.